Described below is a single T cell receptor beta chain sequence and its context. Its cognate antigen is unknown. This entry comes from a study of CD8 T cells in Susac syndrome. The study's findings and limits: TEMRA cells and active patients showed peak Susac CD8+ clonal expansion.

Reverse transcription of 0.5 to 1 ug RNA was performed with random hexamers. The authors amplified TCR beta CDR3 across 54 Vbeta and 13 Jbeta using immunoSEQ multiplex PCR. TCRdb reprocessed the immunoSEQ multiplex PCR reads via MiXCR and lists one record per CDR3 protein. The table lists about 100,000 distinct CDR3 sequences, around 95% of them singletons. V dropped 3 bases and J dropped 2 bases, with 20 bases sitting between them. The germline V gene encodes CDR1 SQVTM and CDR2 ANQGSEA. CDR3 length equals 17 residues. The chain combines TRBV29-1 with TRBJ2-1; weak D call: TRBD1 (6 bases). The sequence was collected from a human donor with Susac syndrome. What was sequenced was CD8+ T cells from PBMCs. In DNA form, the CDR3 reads TGCAGCGTTGAGGCGGCAGGGGCCCTTCGACCCTACAATGAGCAGTTCTTC. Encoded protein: CSVEAAGALRPYNEQFF.